These 30 T cell receptor beta chains share one sample of origin, sequenced in a study of cytomegalovirus exposure and HLA in healthy donors. The repertoire was sequenced with immunoSEQ multiplex PCR; TCRdb's copy has only in-frame clones and lacks some. The top ten clones hold 6.2% of a sample with 150,000 or so clones, about nine tenths of them seen once. The source material was PBMCs. All receptors come from a woman in her thirties in good health and CMV-seropositive.

CDR3 region: CASSYSSRTPRGEAFF. As DNA, the CDR3 is TGTGCCAGCAGCTATAGTAGTAGGACACCCCGAGGTGAAGCTTTCTTT. This rearrangement joins TRBV7-9 to TRBJ1-1; D is possibly TRBD1 (5 bases). Germline V lookup: CDR1 SEHNR, CDR2 FQNEAQ (reference sequence). Trimming cost V 4 bases and J 7 bases, with 22 bases left between them. The CDR3 totals 16 residues.

The chain has TRBV28 and TRBJ1-5, with a possible D match to TRBD1 (6 bases). V shed 1 base and J shed 4 bases, with 8 bases lying between them. Germline V gene lookup returns CDR1 MDHEN and CDR2 SYDVKM. This CDR3 spans 14 amino acids. CDR3 amino acids: CASSLSGVNQPQHF. The CDR3 coding sequence is TGTGCCAGCAGTTTATCAGGGGTTAATCAGCCCCAGCATTTT.

This clone appeared a single time. V is TRBV5-6 and J is TRBJ2-5, with 7 bases matching TRBD1. J gave up 4 bases and V 4 bases, and 7 bases lay outside the gene matches. This CDR3 has 14 amino acids. The V gene's germline CDR1 is SGHDT and CDR2 YYEEEE. This CDR3 is CASSRQGPGETQYF. In nucleotides, the CDR3 is TGTGCCAGCAGCCGACAGGGCCCTGGAGAGACCCAGTACTTC.

V gene TRBV28 combines with J gene TRBJ1-4, with no clear D. Per germline, CDR1 MDHEN and CDR2 SYDVKM. Trimming left V 5 bases short and J 3 bases short, with 10 bases between. The CDR3 spans 14 residues. DNA for the CDR3: TGTGCCAGCAGTCCTTCCCTACCTAATGAAAAACTGTTTTTT. Translated: CASSPSLPNEKLFF.

The chain employs TRBV5-1 and TRBJ2-3; 14 nucleotides align to TRBD2. CDR3 size: 17 residues. Trimming took 4 bases from V and 5 from J; bases not matched to a gene: 9. The germline V gene encodes CDR1 SGHRS and CDR2 YFSETQ. The DNA for the CDR3 is TGCGCCAGCAGCCTACGGACTAGCGGGGGGTTCGGAGATACGCAGTATTTT. Amino acids: CASSLRTSGGFGDTQYF.

The chain has TRBV15 and TRBJ2-5; 10 nucleotides match TRBD1. The CDR3 is 14 amino acids. With 6 bases clipped from V and 4 bases from J, the junction kept 5 bases outside the gene matches. The germline V gene encodes CDR1 LNHNV and CDR2 YYDKDF (reference sequence). This CDR3 is CATRRDRGGETQYF. The CDR3 nucleotides read TGTGCCACCAGAAGGGACAGGGGTGGAGAGACCCAGTACTTC.

This rearrangement joins TRBV18 to TRBJ1-1; no reliable D call. Germline assignment: CDR1 KGHSH and CDR2 LQKENI. Between the trimmed V and J ends, which lost 3 bases and 1 base, there was a span of 9 bases. The CDR3 extends over 14 amino acids. The CDR3 sequence: CASSPGLENTEAFF. The CDR3 DNA sequence: TGTGCCAGCTCACCCGGACTAGAGAACACTGAAGCTTTCTTT.

The CDR3 nucleotides read TGTGCCAGCAGTGGAGCCGGGACAGGGGGCCACGAGCAGTACTTC. Encoded protein: CASSGAGTGGHEQYF. The chain carries TRBV25-1 and TRBJ2-7, with 12 bases identical to TRBD1. J was trimmed by 5 bases and V by 4 bases; bases with no gene match: 6. The CDR3 length is 15 residues. The V gene's germline CDR1 is MGHDK and CDR2 SYGVNS.

The chain recombines TRBV7-6 with TRBJ2-4, with D possibly matching TRBD1 (6 bases). The CDR3 is 13 residues long. The V gene lost 4 bases and the J gene lost 12 bases, with 16 bases spanning the gap. The germline V gene encodes CDR1 SGHVS and CDR2 FNYEAQ. CDR3 sequence: CASSSSGTSNQYF. In nucleotides, the CDR3 is TGTGCCAGCAGCTCCTCCGGGACAAGCAATCAGTACTTC.

The V gene is TRBV5-4, the J gene TRBJ2-1; 8 nucleotides line up with TRBD1. Losses at the gene ends were 4 bases for V and 0 bases for J; bases not matched to a gene: 6. Germline CDR1 and CDR2: SGHNT and YYREEE (reference sequence). This CDR3 has 16 amino acids. CDR3 in DNA: TGTGCCAGCAGCCCAGGACAGGGCAGCTCCTACAATGAGCAGTTCTTC. Encoded protein: CASSPGQGSSYNEQFF.

The CDR3 DNA sequence: TGCGCCAGCAGCTTACAGGGGGCGAACACCGGGGAGCTGTTTTTT. It yields the protein CASSLQGANTGELFF. The chain joins TRBV5-1 to TRBJ2-2; 8 nucleotides line up with TRBD1. J was trimmed by 0 bases and V by 2 bases; bases with no gene match: 0. Germline values: CDR1 SGHRS, CDR2 YFSETQ. CDR3 length: 15 residues.

The rearrangement links TRBV6-5 to TRBJ2-1, with 8 bases aligning to TRBD2. Looked up from germline, CDR1 is MNHEY and CDR2 is SVGAGI. J was trimmed by 6 bases and V by 5 bases; bases with no gene match: 6. This CDR3 has 14 amino acids. The CDR3 DNA reads as TGTGCCAGCAGTACGGGGGGGCATGTCAATGAGCAGTTCTTC. Translated, it gives CASSTGGHVNEQFF.

V gene TRBV28 combines with J gene TRBJ2-1, with a possible D match to TRBD2 (7 bases). The CDR3 consists of 16 residues. The germline V gene encodes CDR1 MDHEN and CDR2 SYDVKM. Trimming stripped 7 bases from V and 7 bases from J, with 23 bases between. The CDR3 nucleotides are TGTGCCAGCACCCTACTAGTGGCGGGGGCTGGGAATGAGCAGTTCTTC. This translates into CASTLLVAGAGNEQFF.

This clone has just a few counts. The rearrangement joins TRBV7-2 to TRBJ2-7; D possibly corresponds to TRBD2 (5 bases). CDR1 and CDR2 (germline): SGHTA, FQGNSA. Trimming removed 0 bases from V and 3 bases from J, with 18 bases in between. CDR3 length: 17 amino acids. This CDR3 reads CASSLALRVGSRYEQYF. Written as DNA, the CDR3 is TGTGCCAGCAGCTTAGCCCTGAGGGTCGGGTCCCGCTACGAGCAGTACTTC.

The chain couples TRBV28 to TRBJ2-2; 13 bases map to TRBD2. Losses at the gene ends were 0 bases for V and 0 bases for J; bases not matched to a gene: 4. The CDR3 has 19 residues. Per the germline V gene, CDR1 is MDHEN and CDR2 is SYDVKM. The CDR3 spells CASSLWGLAGTSNTGELFF. The CDR3 DNA reads TGTGCCAGCAGTTTATGGGGACTAGCGGGGACTTCGAACACCGGGGAGCTGTTTTTT.

This chain uses TRBV4-1 with TRBJ2-3; TRBD2 agrees at 10 bases. The V gene's germline CDR1 is MGHRA and CDR2 YSYEKL. The CDR3 has 17 amino acids. V was clipped by 0 bases and J by 4 bases; unmatched bases: 7. The CDR3 sequence: CASSQDSLAGDADTQYF. CDR3 DNA: TGCGCCAGCAGCCAAGATTCTCTAGCGGGGGACGCAGATACGCAGTATTTT.

This clone was seen a handful of times. The chain carries TRBV7-2 and TRBJ2-1; a weak D match, TRBD1 (5 bases). The germline V gene encodes CDR1 SGHTA and CDR2 FQGNSA. The V end was cut by 0 bases, the J end by 5 bases, with 8 bases between. CDR3 size: 14 residues. CDR3 sequence: CASSLASGNNEQFF. The CDR3 DNA sequence: TGTGCCAGCAGCTTAGCTTCAGGGAACAATGAGCAGTTCTTC.

This clone was seen a single time. The rearrangement uses TRBV10-3 and TRBJ1-2, with D perhaps matching TRBD1 (6 bases). The CDR3 totals 12 residues. Trimming stripped 10 bases from V and 2 bases from J, with 11 bases between. In germline, CDR1 is ENHRY, CDR2 SYGVKD. CDR3 sequence: CATGTLNYGYTF. Here the CDR3 DNA reads TGTGCCACAGGGACACTGAACTATGGCTACACCTTC.

CDR3 amino acids: CASSSYRANTGELFF. The CDR3 DNA follows: TGCGCCAGCAGCTCCTACAGGGCTAATACCGGGGAGCTGTTTTTT. The chain uses TRBV5-1 and TRBJ2-2, with D perhaps matching TRBD1 (6 bases). V lost 3 bases and J lost 5, with 14 bases in between. Germline V gives CDR1 SGHRS, CDR2 YFSETQ. The CDR3 length is 15 residues. The full variable domain, with the rest looked up from reference TRBV5-1 and TRBJ2-2, is KAGVTQTPRYLIKTRGQQVTLSCSPISGHRSVSWYQQTPGQGLQFLFEYFSETQRNKGNFPGRFSGRQFSNSRSEMNVSTLELGDSALYLCASSSYRANTGELFFGEGSRLTVL.

This chain links TRBV7-2 with TRBJ1-4; weak D call: TRBD1 (5 bases). The germline CDR1 and CDR2 sequences are SGHTA and FQGNSA. The CDR3 length is 17 residues. V was clipped by 5 bases and J by 6 bases, with 22 bases between them. CDR3 amino acids: CASSPGTLPMGYEKLFF. The CDR3 nucleotides are TGTGCCAGCAGCCCTGGGACTTTGCCAATGGGGTATGAAAAACTGTTTTTT.

The V and J genes are TRBV2 and TRBJ1-3; TRBD1 might be the D (6 bases). Between the trimmed V and J ends, which lost 7 bases and 2 bases, there was a span of 21 bases. Germline V gene sequence: CDR1 SNHLY, CDR2 FYNNEI. The CDR3 consists of 17 residues. The CDR3 is CASNIGVDRTAGNTIYF. CDR3 coding DNA: TGTGCCAGCAATATAGGTGTGGACAGAACTGCTGGAAACACCATATATTTT.

The chain employs TRBV10-2 and TRBJ2-7; 11 bases are shared with TRBD2. The CDR3 totals 18 residues. CDR1 is WSHSY, CDR2 SAAADI, per germline. V trimming: 6 bases; J trimming: 5 bases; junction bases outside the gene matches: 18. The CDR3 is CASRLGPTSGGPGHEQYF. The CDR3 nucleotides are TGCGCCAGCAGGCTGGGGCCAACTAGCGGGGGCCCGGGGCACGAGCAGTACTTC.

V usage is TRBV19 and J usage is TRBJ2-7; TRBD2 matches 10 bases. V shed 10 bases and J 6 bases; nucleotides not matched to a gene: 9. This CDR3 spans 13 amino acids. Germline CDR1 and CDR2: LNHDA and SQIVND (reference sequence). The CDR3 loop reads CATQAGGLGEQYF. CDR3 coding DNA: TGTGCCACCCAAGCGGGAGGGCTAGGCGAGCAGTACTTC.

The J gene is TRBJ1-4, the V gene TRBV19; 7 bases fit TRBD1. The CDR3 is made up of 14 amino acids. The J segment lost 8 bases and the V segment lost 5 bases, leaving 8 bases of the junction unmatched. Germline CDR1 is LNHDA and CDR2 is SQIVND (reference sequence). CDR3 region: CASSSDRVGEKLFF. The CDR3 DNA is TGTGCCAGTAGTTCTGACAGGGTCGGGGAAAAACTGTTTTTT.

This chain links TRBV2 with TRBJ2-3; tentatively, D is TRBD1 (6 bases). Germline CDR1 SNHLY, CDR2 FYNNEI. Deletions cut 2 bases from V and 8 bases from J, with 17 bases between. This CDR3 region has 15 residues. The CDR3 sequence is CASSEFISRGFTQYF. The CDR3 DNA reads TGTGCCAGCAGTGAATTCATTTCCAGGGGCTTTACGCAGTATTTT.

This clone appeared a single time. The chain recombines TRBV7-9 with TRBJ2-3; TRBD1 might be the D (6 bases). This CDR3 is built from 16 residues. Germline V CDR1 and CDR2: SEHNR, FQNEAQ (reference sequence). Trimming stripped 7 bases from V and 0 bases from J, with 17 bases between. The CDR3 region is CASTSGAGVSTDTQYF. CDR3 bases: TGTGCCAGCACCTCAGGGGCAGGGGTCAGCACAGATACGCAGTATTTT.

The V call is TRBV9, the J call TRBJ2-4; maybe TRBD1 (6 bases). V was clipped by 3 bases and J by 5 bases, with 15 bases between them. CDR1 and CDR2 from the germline V gene are SGDLS and YYNGEE. The CDR3 contains 15 residues. In DNA form, the CDR3 reads TGTGCCAGCAGCGCCGGACAGAGAATCGAAAACATTCAGTACTTC. Translated, it gives CASSAGQRIENIQYF.

The gene calls are TRBV6-5 and TRBJ2-1; 9 positions match TRBD2. The CDR3 covers 12 residues. Trimming cost V 7 bases and J 8 bases; bases outside gene matches: 3. The V gene's germline CDR1 is MNHEY and CDR2 SVGAGI. The CDR3 protein is CASKAGGYEQFF. CDR3 bases: TGTGCCAGCAAAGCGGGAGGTTATGAGCAGTTCTTC.

This rearrangement joins TRBV29-1 to TRBJ2-1, with TRBD1 matching over 9 bases. Germline CDR1 SQVTM, CDR2 ANQGSEA. V gave up 6 bases and J gave up 3 bases; unmatched junction bases: 12. This CDR3 is built from 16 residues. The CDR3 region is CSVPNPDRGGYNEQFF. DNA for the CDR3: TGCAGCGTCCCCAACCCGGACAGGGGTGGCTACAATGAGCAGTTCTTC.

The chain has TRBV21-1 and TRBJ2-5; the D call of TRBD1 is as the table states it, not checked on the DNA. TRBV21-1 constitutes a pseudogene. The CDR3 is made up of 12 amino acids. CDR3 sequence reads: CASSKQGETQYF. The CDR3 bases are TGTGCCAGCAGCAAACAGGGAGAGACCCAGTACTTC.